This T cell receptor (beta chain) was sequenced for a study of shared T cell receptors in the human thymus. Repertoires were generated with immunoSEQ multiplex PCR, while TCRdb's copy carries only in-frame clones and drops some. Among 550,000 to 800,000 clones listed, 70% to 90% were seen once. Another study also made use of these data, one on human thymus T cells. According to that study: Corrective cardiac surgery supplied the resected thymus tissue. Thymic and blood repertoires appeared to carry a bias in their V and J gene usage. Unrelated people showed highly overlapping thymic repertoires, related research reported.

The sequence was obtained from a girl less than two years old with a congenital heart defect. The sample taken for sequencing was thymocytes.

CDR3 DNA: TGTGCCAGCAGTTCAGATCGGACAGTCCAAAATCAGCCCCAGCATTTT. Protein product: CASSSDRTVQNQPQHF. The chain couples TRBV27 to TRBJ1-5, with D maybe TRBD1 (6 bases). The ends were cut back, 4 bases at V and 4 bases at J, with 17 bases in the middle. This CDR3 is 16 amino acids long. Germline assignment: CDR1 MNHEY and CDR2 SMNVEV (reference sequence).